The T cell receptor beta chain described here comes from a study of yellow fever vaccine responses in identical twins. Study-level findings and limits: Twins reportedly mounted vaccine T cell responses that seemed partly convergent, partly personalized.

TCRdb re-analysed the RT-PCR reads in MiXCR, keeping a single row per CDR3 protein. Counted here are about 4,700 distinct CDR3 sequences, just under 90% occurring once; the ten biggest clones make up approximately 2.1%. In germline, CDR1 is MGHRA, CDR2 YSYEKL. This CDR3 is 15 amino acids long. V was clipped by 0 bases and J by 4 bases, with 10 bases between them. Note on this clonotype: Its antigen is currently unknown.

The clonotype was recovered from a woman aged 18-29 years who received the yellow fever vaccine. This chain uses TRBV4-1 with TRBJ2-1; no definite D call. Sequencing used T cells from blood (PBMCs), unsorted or a sorted subset (not recorded which), obtained before or after yellow fever vaccination (not recorded which). The CDR3 sequence is CASSQEEVGYNEQFF. CDR3 nucleotide sequence: TGCGCCAGCAGCCAAGAAGAGGTTGGTTACAATGAGCAGTTCTTC.